This T cell receptor beta chain emerged from a study of T cell responses to AZD1222 COVID-19 vaccine (dated by TCRdb to 2020 to 2022). Study-level background: A total of about 250 trial participants underwent TCR sequencing, of whom some 200 had received two doses of AZD1222 and about 25 had received two doses of the MenACWY control vaccine. Trial participants were enrolled by age into subgroups of 18-55, 56-69 and 70-plus years, and roughly 150, 30 and 60 TCR-sequenced participants, respectively, were included in these subgroups. Findings and caveats that apply to the study as a whole: The whole spike protein was spanned by vaccine-associated CD4 TCRs, and dominant responses were seen in regions 160-218 and 743-854. Participants were mostly white British and included more females than males, and it was suggested by the authors that clonal diversity may have been underestimated. Only five to seven AZD1222 recipients were SARS-CoV-2 seropositive at baseline, limiting conclusions about previously exposed vaccinees. In the small 56-69-year group, the increase in depth fell short of significance, most likely because of low power. After two AZD1222 doses, both the breadth and the depth of spike-specific TCRs were significantly higher than at day 0 and than in MenACWY recipients. Epitopes outside the regions mutated in the B.1.351 and B.1.1.7 variants were reportedly recognized by nearly half of the unique spike-specific TCRs. Because no samples from the day 14 peak response were available, repertoires could be characterized only after the peak T cell response.

Concerning this clone: The antigen it binds to is not known. No clone much larger than this one lies a single base away; base qualities are absent.

The CDR3 regions of human TCRbeta chains were subjected to immunosequencing. Turning to the authors' computational methods: TCRs in the repertoires were compared against a reference library of SARS-CoV-2-specific TCRs that had been generated with the MIRA antigen-specificity platform. Breadth meant the fraction of unique TCRs that were SARS-CoV-2-associated, whereas depth meant the fraction of total T cells that were SARS-CoV-2-associated. Using the MIRA data, every spike-specific TCR was mapped to the spike region that the TCR reacted to and assigned to either a CD4 or a CD8 class. Log10-transformed breadth and depth values were compared by one-way ANOVA with Sidak's multiple comparisons tests. The table comes from immuneACCESS by way of TCRdb, which keeps in-frame sequences with V and J called. Part of the clones is missing from these tables; in studies checked, under half for an unresolved V gene and the rest for unknown reasons. V, J and clone size reflect that table, while D and trimming were determined from the DNA. For this sample the table gives about 180,000 clones, of which about nine tenths were detected only once. Less than 2.5% of the sample goes to the ten largest clones.

The CDR3 sequence holds 16 residues, the cysteine and phenylalanine included. Only the CDR3 DNA is retained, 48 bases long and in frame from the first base. The germline V gene (reference sequence) specifies SGHNT as CDR1 and YYREEE as CDR2. After removal of 5 bases from V and 7 bases from J, the junction retains 15 bases not matched to a gene. What this sample's time point label stands for: about 28 days (+/-7) after the second vaccine dose. AZD1222 recipients whose second dose came at about 4 weeks and those whose second dose came at about 12 weeks were combined into one group, since spike-specific TCR depth and breadth did not differ between the two schedules. Samples from vaccinated people were obtained from the UK trials COV001 and COV002, which included a single-blind randomized controlled phase 2/3 trial of AZD1222 (ChAdOx1 nCoV-19) in healthy adults. Trial participant PBMC samples were collected at day 0 and day 28 after the second dose for TCRbeta chain sequencing.

The source is an adult who received the AZD1222 COVID-19 vaccine. The chain employs TRBV5-4 and TRBJ1-5; the junction holds 7 bases that match TRBD1. The specimen comprised peripheral blood, sampled 28 days after the second AZD1222 dose. The CDR3 amino acid sequence is: CASRWGTEKARQPQHF. The DNA reads as follows: TGTGCCAGCAGGTGGGGGACAGAGAAGGCGAGGCAGCCCCAGCATTTT. Here the CDR3 is joined to the reference TRBV5-4 and TRBJ1-5 genes, and the full variable domain is: ETGVTQSPTHLIKTRGQQVTLRCSSQSGHNTVSWYQQALGQGPQFIFQYYREEENGRGNFPPRFSGLQFPNYSSELNVNALELDDSALYLCASRWGTEKARQPQHFGDGTRLSIL.